What follows describes a single TCR beta chain. This may be a read error, as it is one base from a much larger clone. These data are taken from a study of blood T cells in healthy people across ages. Alongside a J-beta primer mix, a sample-barcoded 5' primer served in a second PCR lasting 7 to 11 cycles. One entry per CDR3 protein results from TCRdb running MiXCR on the 5' RACE reads. The sample lists about a million distinct CDR3 sequences; around two fifths were seen once. The receptor comes from a man in his late teens or twenties in good health. The sequencing input was blood.

The CDR3 DNA follows: TGCAGTGCTGTAAGGGGACTAGCGGGGAATAATGAGCAGTTCTTC. Translation gives CSAVRGLAGNNEQFF. The chain joins TRBV20-1 to TRBJ2-1, with 13 bases that match TRBD2. The V gene end was trimmed by 5 bases and the J gene end by 7 bases; junction bases not matched to a gene: 8. Germline loops: CDR1 DFQATT, CDR2 SNEGSKA (reference sequence). There are 15 residues in the CDR3.